These 14 T cell receptor beta chains came from one sample sequenced in a study of T cell clonality in common variable immunodeficiency. Sequencing was performed with immunoSEQ multiplex PCR; in TCRdb, only in-frame clones are kept and a portion is missing. The sample was found to contain about 42,000 clones, and every one recurs. Study conclusions and caveats: Reportedly, TCR beta sequences from common variable immunodeficiency showed fewer deletions and N-nucleotide insertions.

Their recognized antigens are unknown. What was sequenced was peripheral blood mononuclear cells. The origin of the receptors is a human donor with common variable immunodeficiency.

This clone has ten or more counts. The read finishes 3 residues shy of the CDR3 end, and the germline J gene is used to complete it. The V call is TRBV5-1, the J call TRBJ1-2, with D perhaps matching TRBD1 (6 bases). Germline CDR1 and CDR2: SGHRS and YFSETQ. This CDR3 comprises 17 residues. Partial CDR3 DNA: TGCGCCAGCAGCTTGGATCACCAGTGGGGGCAGAGGTACGGC. It encodes CASSLDHQWGQRYG. The CDR3 in full is CASSLDHQWGQRYGYTF. The whole variable domain, filled in from reference TRBV5-1 and TRBJ1-2, reads KAGVTQTPRYLIKTRGQQVTLSCSPISGHRSVSWYQQTPGQGLQFLFEYFSETQRNKGNFPGRFSGRQFSNSRSEMNVSTLELGDSALYLCASSLDHQWGQRYGYTFGSGTRLTVV.

This clone has ten or more counts. The read terminates 3 residues ahead of where the CDR3 ends, so the germline J gene completes it. V gene TRBV7-3 combines with J gene TRBJ2-1, with D uncertain. Trimming removed 0 bases at V and 9 bases at J, with 9 bases between. Germline assignment: CDR1 SGHTA and CDR2 FQGTGA. The CDR3 covers 13 residues. CDR3 DNA, as far as it was read: TGTGCCAGCAGCTTAACCCGTAATGTTGAG. This translates into CASSLTRNVE. The CDR3 in its entirety is CASSLTRNVEQFF. Complete variable domain (other parts from reference TRBV7-3 and TRBJ2-1): GAGVSQTPSNKVTEKGKYVELRCDPISGHTALYWYRQSLGQGPEFLIYFQGTGAADDSGLPNDRFFAVRPEGSVSTLKIQRTERGDSAVYLCASSLTRNVEQFFGPGTRLTVL.

This clone was seen at least ten times. The read ends 3 residues shy of where the CDR3 ends; the end is completed using the germline J gene. This chain uses TRBV30 with TRBJ1-1; 7 nucleotides match TRBD1. J lost 1 base, V lost 0 bases, and 2 bases had no gene match. Germline-derived CDR1 and CDR2 are GTSNPN and SVGIG (reference sequence). CDR3 length: 14 amino acids. The CDR3 sequence is CAWSVDRTNTEAFF. The part of the CDR3 DNA that was read is TGTGCCTGGAGTGTGGACAGGACGAACACTGAA.

The covered CDR3 bases are TGTGCCAGTAAGGGCCGGACTAGCGGGAACTACAATGAG. This translates into CASKGRTSGNYNE. The whole CDR3 protein reads CASKGRTSGNYNEQFF. The V gene is TRBV19, the J gene TRBJ2-1; 12 nucleotides agree with TRBD2. The read falls 3 residues short of the CDR3 end, and the missing part is taken from the germline J gene. The CDR3 runs to 16 residues. With 7 bases clipped from V and 3 bases from J, the junction kept 7 bases outside the gene matches. Germline V CDR1 and CDR2: LNHDA, SQIVND (reference sequence).

Points on this clone: The CDR3 extends 3 residues past the end of the read, so its final part is completed from the germline J gene. This chain links TRBV30 with TRBJ1-2, with D perhaps matching TRBD1 (5 bases). Trimming took off 3 bases at V and 3 bases at J, with 26 bases between the two ends. There are 18 residues in the CDR3. Germline V gives CDR1 GTSNPN, CDR2 SVGIG (reference sequence). The CDR3 bases that were read are TGTGCCTGGAGAATGATGTTGGGCAGGGAAAGTGCTTACTATGGC. It specifies CAWRMMLGRESAYYG. From start to end, the CDR3 is CAWRMMLGRESAYYGYTF.

This clone appeared a few times. The sequenced part of the CDR3 DNA is TGTGCCAGTAGTATTAGGCAGGGGGCGCCGCGCACAGATACG. Translation gives CASSIRQGAPRTDT. In full, the CDR3 is CASSIRQGAPRTDTQYF. The V gene is TRBV19, the J gene TRBJ2-3; 8 nucleotides align to TRBD1. Read data end 3 residues before the CDR3 end; the end is taken from the germline J gene. With 3 bases clipped from V and 1 base from J, the junction kept 9 bases outside the gene matches. The CDR3 totals 17 residues. The germline V gene has CDR1 LNHDA and CDR2 SQIVND (reference sequence).

The table lists this clone with many counts. The missing CDR3 end, 3 residues past where the read stops, is filled in from the germline J gene. V is TRBV12-3 or TRBV12-4 and J is TRBJ2-7; the match to TRBD1 covers 9 bases. The CDR3 loop spans 19 amino acids. The ends lost 6 bases at V and 0 bases at J; junction bases unmatched: 18. The CDR3 protein is CASRLPNRDRGFLSYEQYF. The CDR3 bases that were read are TGTGCCAGCAGATTACCAAACCGTGACAGGGGGTTCCTCTCCTACGAG.

This clone turned up a few times. The DNA ends 3 residues before the CDR3 does, and the rest of the CDR3 is filled in from the germline J gene. The rearrangement links TRBV7-6 to TRBJ1-2, with TRBD1 matching over 7 bases. Germline trimming cut 11 bases from V and 3 bases from J; bases unmatched to any gene: 3. Germline V gene lookup returns CDR1 SGHVS and CDR2 FNYEAQ. CDR3 length equals 11 residues. The covered CDR3 bases are TGTGCCGCCGGGACAGACTATGGC. It codes for CAAGTDYG. The whole CDR3 sequence is CAAGTDYGYTF. The variable domain in full, with the rest retrieved from reference TRBV7-6 and TRBJ1-2, is GAGVSQSPRYKVTKRGQDVALRCDPISGHVSLYWYRQALGQGPEFLTYFNYEAQQDKSGLPNDRFSAERPEGSISTLTIQRTEQRDSAMYRCAAGTDYGYTFGSGTRLTVV.

This clone was seen a few times. The CDR3 here is CASSTSGGFGNQTQYF. The CDR3 DNA, read in part, is TGTGCCAGTAGTACCTCAGGGGGGTTTGGCAATCAGACC. The chain joins TRBV19 to TRBJ2-5; the D gene is possibly TRBD1 (7 bases). The read comes to an end 3 residues before the CDR3 does, leaving the germline J gene to fill in the end. The CDR3 contains 16 residues. The germline V gene encodes CDR1 LNHDA and CDR2 SQIVND (reference sequence). V was clipped by 4 bases and J by 6 bases, with 21 bases between them.

This clone was recorded at least ten times. The read ends 3 residues before the CDR3 terminus; that terminus is restored from the germline J gene. V usage is TRBV5-1 and J usage is TRBJ2-2, with TRBD1 matching over 8 bases. After removal of 4 bases from V and 2 bases from J, the junction contained 4 bases not matched to a gene. The CDR3 covers 15 residues. Germline CDR1 SGHRS, CDR2 YFSETQ. The CDR3 reads CASSLQGGNTGELFF. The covered CDR3 bases are TGCGCCAGCAGCCTACAGGGGGGTAACACCGGGGAG.

This clone was recorded a few times. The read stops 3 residues short of the end of the CDR3; the missing end is completed from the germline J gene. This rearrangement joins TRBV19 to TRBJ2-7; 8 nucleotides align to TRBD1. J lost 4 bases, V lost 0 bases, and 8 bases had no gene match. Germline-derived CDR1 and CDR2 are LNHDA and SQIVND (reference sequence). The CDR3 has 16 residues. CDR3 bases read: TGTGCCAGTAGTATAGATCACAACAGGGGGAAGTACGAG. It yields the protein CASSIDHNRGKYE. From start to end, the CDR3 is CASSIDHNRGKYEQYF.

Many counts were recorded for this clone. The CDR3 sequence is CASSLATGYEQYF. CDR3 DNA (partial): TGTGCCAGCAGCTTAGCCACGGGCTACGAG. This chain links TRBV7-2 with TRBJ2-7; no firm D call. With the read ending 3 residues before the CDR3 end, the germline J gene is used to fill in that end. In germline, CDR1 is SGHTA, CDR2 FQGNSA. CDR3 length: 13 residues. Trimming removed 0 bases at V and 3 bases at J, with 6 bases between.

Worth noting for this clone: The read ends 3 residues shy of where the CDR3 ends; the end is completed using the germline J gene. This chain connects TRBV2 to TRBJ2-2; 11 bases map to TRBD1. The germline CDR1 and CDR2 sequences are SNHLY and FYNNEI. CDR3 length equals 14 residues. After removal of 6 bases from V and 6 bases from J, the junction contained 3 bases not matched to a gene. CDR3 protein: CASRDRGLPGELFF. CDR3 bases read: TGTGCCAGCAGGGACAGGGGGCTACCCGGGGAG.

This clone was found a few times. The read terminates 3 residues ahead of where the CDR3 ends, so the germline J gene completes it. V gene TRBV19 combines with J gene TRBJ1-6; D is possibly TRBD1 (6 bases). The CDR3 extends over 15 amino acids. V dropped 6 bases and J dropped 9 bases, with 18 bases sitting between them. Germline V gives CDR1 LNHDA, CDR2 SQIVND (reference sequence). The sequenced CDR3 bases are TGTGCCAGTAGGAACCTCCGGACAGTAGGTTCACCC. As protein: CASRNLRTVGSP. In full, the CDR3 is CASRNLRTVGSPLHF.